This T cell receptor beta chain was captured in a study of control samples from healthy donors and cancer patients. Here immunoSEQ multiplex PCR was the method, and the copy in TCRdb shows in-frame clones only, minus some. Among around 100,000 clones listed, approximately 90% were seen once. Comments on this clone: Compared with germline, one end of the junction differs, possibly owing to a read error. This sample includes further DNA sequences coding for the same CDR3.

The TCR comes from a man between 60 and 70 years old with lung cancer. Sequenced: PBMCs.

The CDR3 DNA follows: TGCGCCAGCAGCCCCCCAGGGGTCTTGAACACTGAAGCTTTCTTT. It encodes CASSPPGVLNTEAFF. V and J are TRBV5-4 and TRBJ1-1, with D possibly being TRBD1 (6 bases). This CDR3 is 15 amino acids long. Germline assignment: CDR1 SGHNT and CDR2 YYREEE (reference sequence).